The 2 T cell receptor beta chains below come from one sample, sequenced in a study of shared clonotypes between healthy human individuals (dated by TCRdb to about 2020). CD8 naive samples were obtained by positive selection for CCR7 among CD45RO-negative cells, yielding a CD45RA+CCR7+ population from which TemRA cells were excluded. The protocol used for the library was the immunoSEQ multiplex PCR assay. TCRdb mirrors the immuneACCESS table, restricted to in-frame sequences. Some clones are absent from its copies; in checked studies, under half trace to an unresolved V gene, and the reason for the others is unknown. In this sample the table shows about 2.1 million clones, 93% of which occur a single time. Clones ranked in the top ten supply approximately 1.7% of the sample. Input material: naive CD8+ T cells from PBMCs. Explained via the paper, the cell subset or site label denotes: CD45RA+CCR7+. The receptors here all came from a man aged 18 to 30 in good health. Some clones in this sample may be carry-over from other donors' samples.

This clone was seen only once. The gene calls are TRBV25-1 and TRBJ2-3; 7 nucleotides match TRBD2. This CDR3 is built from 16 residues. Trimming at V came to 5 bases and at J to 2 bases, leaving 10 bases not matched to a gene. Germline CDR1 reads MGHDK; CDR2 reads SYGVNS. As DNA, the CDR3 is TGTGCCAGCAGTTCCATTAGCGGGCCCAACACAGATACGCAGTATTTT. It translates to CASSSISGPNTDTQYF.

The chain couples TRBV28 to TRBJ2-7; D gene ambiguous. Trimming pared 5 bases from V and 3 bases from J, leaving 17 bases between. Germline CDR1 and CDR2: MDHEN and SYDVKM. This CDR3 comprises 15 residues. CDR3 in amino acids: CASSPQVRAHYEQYF. The CDR3 bases are TGTGCCAGCAGTCCCCAGGTTCGGGCTCACTACGAGCAGTACTTC. Supplemented by reference TRBV28 and TRBJ2-7, the full variable domain reads DVKVTQSSRYLVKRTGEKVFLECVQDMDHENMFWYRQDPGLGLRLIYFSYDVKMKEKGDIPEGYSVSREKKERFSLILESASTNQTSMYLCASSPQVRAHYEQYFGPGTRLTVT.